A selection of T cell receptor beta chains follows, all from one sample in a study of PD-L1 blockade in urothelial cancer. TCRdb's table, derived via immunoSEQ multiplex PCR, lists solely in-frame clones and lacks some. Found here are 80,000 to 95,000 clones, 70% to 90% of them singletons; the top ten hold 8.4%. Sequenced here: PBMCs, sampled around atezolizumab (anti-PD-L1) treatment. Source of these receptors: a man in his 70s with urothelial cancer. CDR3s include the opening cysteine and the closing phenylalanine or tryptophan. The order of the fields is clone size, D gene, J gene, V gene, CDR3 protein, CDR3 DNA. D genes are given only for firm matches. A clone size is listed for some rows: how often the clone was seen (once, few, many), or a class if it is expanded.

many NA TRBJ2-1 TRBV11-3 CASSPRTGLHNEQFF TGTGCCAGCAGCCCAAGAACGGGTCTCCACAATGAGCAGTTCTTC
NA TRBD2 TRBJ2-1 TRBV5-4 CASSATSGRNEQFF TGTGCCAGCAGCGCGACTAGCGGGCGCAATGAGCAGTTCTTC
once NA TRBJ1-2 TRBV19 CASLDGMSPFGYTF TGTGCCAGTCTGGACGGGATGAGTCCCTTTGGCTACACCTTC
few NA TRBJ1-1 TRBV30 CAWRGRGVGPEAFF TGTGCCTGGAGAGGCAGGGGAGTGGGTCCTGAAGCTTTCTTT
NA NA TRBJ1-5 TRBV6-1 CASRGGALNQPQHF TGTGCCAGCAGGGGGGGGGCCCTCAATCAGCCCCAGCATTTT
NA NA TRBJ2-7 TRBV14 CASSQVAYSSYEQYF TGTGCCAGCAGCCAAGTAGCGTATAGCTCCTACGAGCAGTACTTC
NA NA TRBJ1-5 TRBV2 CASSLAKGGQPQHF TGTGCCAGCAGTTTAGCCAAAGGCGGTCAGCCCCAGCATTTT
NA NA TRBJ1-1 TRBV11-3 CASSLGTVNTEAFF TGTGCCAGCAGCTTAGGGACAGTGAACACTGAAGCTTTCTTT
NA NA TRBJ2-5 TRBV19 CASTGFARETQYF TGTGCCAGTACAGGATTCGCCCGGGAGACCCAGTACTTC
NA TRBD2 TRBJ2-1 TRBV2 CASSGLAGPYNEQFF TGTGCCAGCAGCGGACTAGCGGGACCTTACAATGAGCAGTTCTTC
NA TRBD1 TRBJ1-1 TRBV4-1 CASREAGGSEAFF TGCGCCAGCAGAGAGGCAGGGGGTAGTGAAGCTTTCTTT
few NA TRBJ2-3 TRBV7-6 CASSNQGAGDTQYF TGTGCCAGCAGCAACCAGGGCGCCGGAGATACGCAGTATTTT
NA TRBD2 TRBJ2-1 TRBV7-2 CASSYNLAGVQFF TGTGCCAGCAGCTATAACCTAGCGGGAGTGCAGTTCTTC
NA NA TRBJ2-5 TRBV7-2 CASSLGGGRTNF TGTGCCAGCAGCTTAGGAGGCGGTCGCACTAACTTC
few NA TRBJ1-4 TRBV29-1 CSVKRQDANEKLFF TGCAGCGTTAAAAGACAGGATGCTAATGAAAAACTGTTTTTT
NA NA TRBJ1-5 TRBV12-2 CASRNRGRGNQPQHF TGTGCAAGTCGTAACAGGGGACGTGGCAATCAGCCCCAGCATTTT
NA TRBD1 TRBJ2-1 TRBV9 CASSPETGAKQFF TGTGCCAGCAGCCCGGAGACAGGGGCCAAGCAGTTCTTC
NA NA TRBJ2-5 TRBV5-8 CASSSNGTFQETQYF TGTGCCAGCAGCTCCAATGGGACTTTTCAAGAGACCCAGTACTTC
few NA TRBJ2-5 TRBV7-8 CASSSQTRSETQYF TGTGCCAGCAGCTCGCAGACTAGATCGGAGACCCAGTACTTC
NA NA TRBJ1-1 TRBV12-5 CASGLSTSGGTEAFF TGTGCTAGTGGTCTGAGCACCTCGGGGGGCACTGAAGCTTTCTTT
NA TRBD1 TRBJ2-1 TRBV7-2 CASSYRDSRYNEQFF TGTGCCAGCAGCTACCGGGACAGCCGCTACAATGAGCAGTTCTTC
NA TRBD2 TRBJ2-7 TRBV10-1 CASSEEGLAGEEKTYEQYF TGCGCCAGCAGTGAGGAAGGACTAGCGGGAGAAGAAAAGACCTACGAGCAGTACTTC
few TRBD1 TRBJ1-6 TRBV6-5 CASSGQGRNSPLHF TGTGCCAGCTCGGGACAGGGAAGGAATTCACCCCTCCACTTT
once TRBD1 TRBJ2-7 TRBV7-9 CASSPGQGALYEQYF TGTGCCAGCAGCCCCGGACAGGGGGCTCTTTACGAGCAGTACTTC
once TRBD2 TRBJ2-7 TRBV7-8 CASSSQMGLDYEQYF TGTGCCAGCAGCTCACAAATGGGACTAGACTACGAGCAGTACTTC
NA TRBD2 TRBJ2-7 TRBV15 CATSRDREAGGDEQYF TGTGCCACCAGCAGAGATCGAGAAGCGGGGGGTGATGAGCAGTACTTC
NA NA TRBJ2-5 TRBV6-1 CASSESPHPQETQYF TGTGCCAGCAGTGAAAGCCCCCATCCCCAAGAGACCCAGTACTTC
NA TRBD1 TRBJ1-2 TRBV13 CASSSLTGIYGYTF TGTGCCAGCAGCTCGTTGACAGGGATCTATGGCTACACCTTC
NA NA TRBJ1-1 TRBV5-1 CASSTQTGSTEAFF TGCGCCAGCAGCACCCAAACAGGGTCCACTGAAGCTTTCTTT
NA NA TRBJ2-4 TRBV10-2 CASSESGRGLTLRVKNIQYF TGCGCCAGCAGTGAGTCGGGCCGGGGACTCACCCTGAGGGTCAAAAACATTCAGTACTTC
NA TRBD2 TRBJ2-3 TRBV19 CASTLRMGRGGASDTQYF TGTGCCAGTACCCTCCGGATGGGGCGGGGAGGGGCATCTGATACGCAGTATTTT
NA TRBD2 TRBJ2-1 TRBV4-3 CASSQDVTSGIQVSSYNEQFF TGCGCCAGCAGCCAAGATGTGACTAGCGGGATCCAGGTGAGCTCCTACAATGAGCAGTTCTTC
NA TRBD1 TRBJ2-5 TRBV30 CAWSGTAQETQYF TGTGCCTGGAGCGGGACAGCTCAAGAGACCCAGTACTTC
NA TRBD1 TRBJ2-7 TRBV7-2 CASSLAPPGQGAVEQYF TGTGCCAGCAGCTTAGCCCCACCGGGACAGGGGGCGGTCGAGCAGTACTTC
NA NA TRBJ2-1 TRBV6-6 CASSPTADTYNEQFF TGTGCCAGCAGCCCTACGGCTGACACCTACAATGAGCAGTTCTTC
once TRBD1 TRBJ1-1 TRBV5-1 CASSSATGVGNTEAFF TGCGCCAGCAGCTCAGCGACAGGGGTGGGGAACACTGAAGCTTTCTTT
NA TRBD2 TRBJ2-4 TRBV5-4 CASSLRTSGGPEYF TGTGCCAGCAGTCTAAGGACTAGCGGGGGGCCCGAGTACTTC
few NA TRBJ2-7 TRBV2 CASNPRTATYEQYF TGTGCCAGCAACCCAAGGACAGCCACCTACGAGCAGTACTTC
NA TRBD1 TRBJ2-5 TRBV18 CASSRDSQETQYF TGTGCCAGCTCACGGGACAGCCAAGAGACCCAGTACTTC
NA NA TRBJ2-7 TRBV7-2 CASSLARDITYEQYF TGTGCCAGCAGCTTAGCCCGGGACATCACCTACGAGCAGTACTTC
NA NA TRBJ2-5 TRBV4-2 CASSQEQQDLQETQYF TGTGCCAGCAGCCAAGAACAACAGGACCTTCAAGAGACCCAGTACTTC
few NA TRBJ1-5 TRBV15 CATSRDRDQPQHF TGTGCCACCAGCAGAGATCGGGATCAGCCCCAGCATTTT
NA TRBD1 TRBJ2-5 TRBV7-2 CASSRQGGETQYF TGTGCCAGCAGCCGACAGGGCGGCGAGACCCAGTACTTC
once TRBD2 TRBJ2-1 TRBV11-2 CASSPGGLAGYEQFF TGTGCCAGCAGCCCAGGGGGACTAGCGGGCTATGAGCAGTTCTTC
NA NA TRBJ2-1 TRBV27 CASKFTGRADNEQFF TGTGCCAGCAAATTCACCGGCAGGGCGGACAATGAGCAGTTCTTC
NA TRBD1 TRBJ1-2 TRBV30 CAWSPDRGVGYGYTF TGTGCCTGGAGTCCTGACAGGGGGGTAGGTTATGGCTACACCTTC
few TRBD1 TRBJ1-2 TRBV7-2 CASSLQQGTYGYTF TGTGCCAGCAGCCTACAACAGGGGACCTATGGCTACACCTTC
NA NA TRBJ2-3 TRBV11-3 CASSLGRPTDTQYF TGTGCCAGCAGCTTAGGCAGGCCCACAGATACGCAGTATTTT
NA TRBD1 TRBJ2-4 TRBV6-1 CASRPQGGKNIQYF TGTGCCAGCAGGCCACAGGGGGGCAAAAACATTCAGTACTTC
NA TRBD1 TRBJ1-1 TRBV5-1 CASSLEGANTEAFF TGCGCCAGCAGCTTGGAGGGGGCGAACACTGAAGCTTTCTTT